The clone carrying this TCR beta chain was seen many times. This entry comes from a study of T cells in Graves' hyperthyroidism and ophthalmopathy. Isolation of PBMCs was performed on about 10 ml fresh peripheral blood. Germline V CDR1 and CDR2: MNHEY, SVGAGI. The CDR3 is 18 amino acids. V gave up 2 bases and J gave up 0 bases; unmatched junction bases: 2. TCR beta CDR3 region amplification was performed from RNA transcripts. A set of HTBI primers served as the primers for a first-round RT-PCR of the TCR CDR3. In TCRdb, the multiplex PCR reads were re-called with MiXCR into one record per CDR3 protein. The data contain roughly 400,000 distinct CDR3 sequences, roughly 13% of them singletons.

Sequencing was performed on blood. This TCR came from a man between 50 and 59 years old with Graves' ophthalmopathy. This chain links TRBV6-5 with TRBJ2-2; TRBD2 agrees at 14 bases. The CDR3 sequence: CASSYGTSGSPNTGELFF. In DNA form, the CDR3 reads TGTGCCAGCAGTTACGGGACTAGCGGGAGCCCGAACACCGGGGAGCTGTTTTTT.